A single sample gave rise to the 15 T cell receptor beta chains below, sequenced in a study of multiple sclerosis patients with progressive multifocal leukoencephalopathy. Generated by immunoSEQ multiplex PCR, the TCRdb table keeps only in-frame clones and is missing some. The top ten hold less than 6.5% of the sample, which has more than 30,000 clones, roughly 86% seen once. Time point denoted: time of PML onset. The starting material was PBMCs, obtained from a patient treated with natalizumab. These receptors originate from a woman aged 40 to 50 with progressive multifocal leukoencephalopathy.

The genes are TRBV15 and TRBJ1-5; 7 bases match TRBD1. Unmatched junction bases numbered 7, after V lost 0 bases and J lost 8 bases. This CDR3 comprises 15 residues. Germline V gives CDR1 LNHNV, CDR2 YYDKDF (reference sequence). In nucleotides, the CDR3 is TGTGCCACCAGCAGAGACCAAACAGGGGTTGAGCCCCAGCATTTT. This sequence encodes CATSRDQTGVEPQHF.

The genes are TRBV19 and TRBJ2-2; 9 nucleotides align to TRBD2. Germline values: CDR1 LNHDA, CDR2 SQIVND (reference sequence). The junction had 12 bases not matched to a gene; V was cut back by 6 bases and J by 4 bases. This CDR3 is 17 amino acids long. The CDR3 nucleotides read TGTGCCAGTAGCCCGTTTAGACTAGCGGAGGTCACCGGGGAGCTGTTTTTT. This translates into CASSPFRLAEVTGELFF.

The chain has TRBV7-6 and TRBJ1-1; D is ambiguous. This CDR3 has 12 residues. V lost 4 bases and J lost 3, with 6 bases in between. Germline CDR1 reads SGHVS; CDR2 reads FNYEAQ. The CDR3 sequence is CASSSRDTEAFF. CDR3 bases: TGTGCCAGCAGCTCACGGGACACTGAAGCTTTCTTT.

The genes are TRBV6-1 and TRBJ2-7, with a weak D call TRBD2 (5 bases). V lost 6 bases and J 4 bases, leaving 16 bases between the germline ends. Germline V CDR1 and CDR2: MNHNS, SASEGT. The CDR3 is 14 residues long. In DNA form, the CDR3 reads TGTGCCAGCAGAGAGGGAGCCCCACGTTACGAGCAGTACTTC. This encodes CASREGAPRYEQYF.

This clone was seen only once. The chain couples TRBV10-2 to TRBJ2-4; possibly TRBD1 for D (5 bases). Germline loops: CDR1 WSHSY, CDR2 SAAADI. The length of the CDR3 is 17 residues. Between the trimmed V and J ends, which lost 6 bases and 0 bases, there was a span of 18 bases. In nucleotides, the CDR3 is TGCGCCAGCAGCCTCGACAGATGGGTACTAGCCAAAAACATTCAGTACTTC. Amino acids: CASSLDRWVLAKNIQYF.

The rearrangement uses TRBV15 and TRBJ2-1; 9 bases fit TRBD2. Germline CDR1 and CDR2: LNHNV and YYDKDF (reference sequence). The length of the CDR3 is 16 residues. V gave up 2 bases and J gave up 7 bases; unmatched junction bases: 9. CDR3 nucleotide sequence: TGTGCCACCAGCAGAAGTCAAGCGGGAGGCTGGAATGAGCAGTTCTTC. Its protein is CATSRSQAGGWNEQFF.

The chain uses TRBV27 and TRBJ2-5; D unclear. The J call is in doubt because the DNA end fits TRBJ2-7 better. CDR1 and CDR2 (germline): MNHEY, SMNVEV (reference sequence). The CDR3 has 14 amino acids. In DNA form, the CDR3 reads TGTGCCAGCACCTCCTTTCCAGACTCCTACGAGCAGTACTTC. This codes for CASTSFPDSYEQYF.

The CDR3 here is CASSGARGPQQFF. The CDR3 nucleotides are TGTGCCAGCAGCGGAGCCCGGGGGCCTCAGCAGTTCTTC. V is TRBV7-2 and J is TRBJ2-1; the D call may be TRBD1 or TRBD2 (6 bases each). Deletions cut 5 bases from V and 11 bases from J, with 16 bases between. Looked up from germline, CDR1 is SGHTA and CDR2 is FQGNSA. The CDR3 sequence is 13 residues long.

The rearrangement joins TRBV6-4 to TRBJ1-1, with D uncertain. The CDR3 is 15 amino acids. Trimming stripped 5 bases from V and 5 bases from J, with 18 bases between. Germline CDR1 reads MRHNA; CDR2 reads SNTAGT. DNA for the CDR3: TGTGCCAGCAGTACCGAGGGAGGCAAGTTTACTGAAGCTTTCTTT. Translation: CASSTEGGKFTEAFF.

This clone was seen only a few times. This sequence joins TRBV6-1 and TRBJ1-1; D gene uncertain. V was clipped by 6 bases and J by 7 bases, with 15 bases between them. Germline V lookup: CDR1 MNHNS, CDR2 SASEGT. This CDR3 contains 13 residues. This chain's CDR3 is CASSPLPGGEAFF. The CDR3 DNA follows: TGTGCCAGCAGCCCACTCCCGGGCGGTGAAGCTTTCTTT.

The V and J genes are TRBV4-3 and TRBJ1-1; 8 bases map to TRBD1. From germline, CDR1 is LGHNA and CDR2 YSLEER. Trimming removed 3 bases from V and 7 bases from J; junction bases left unmatched: 4. CDR3 size: 13 residues. CDR3 DNA sequence: TGCGCCAGCAGCCACAGACAGGGGTTTGAAGCTTTCTTT. Its protein is CASSHRQGFEAFF.

The chain employs TRBV5-1 and TRBJ2-7; 9 nucleotides line up with TRBD1. CDR3 length: 15 residues. The germline gives CDR1 SGHRS, CDR2 YFSETQ. Trimming removed 3 bases from V and 1 base from J; junction bases left unmatched: 5. The CDR3 loop is CASSSGTGLSYEQYF. The CDR3 region has the DNA TGCGCCAGCAGCTCCGGGACAGGGCTATCCTACGAGCAGTACTTC.

Note on this clone: An end of the junction does not agree with germline; a read error may underlie this. The sample holds other DNA sequences that translate to the same CDR3. V and J are TRBV4-3 and TRBJ2-2, with 11 bases that match TRBD2. The CDR3 covers 16 residues. Germline lookup yields CDR1 LGHNA and CDR2 YSLEER. The CDR3, as DNA: TGCGCCAGCAGTCAAGGGACTAGCGGGAACACCGGGGAGCTGTTTTTT. It specifies CASSQGTSGNTGELFF.

The V and J genes are TRBV11-2 and TRBJ2-3; perhaps TRBD1 as D (5 bases). V was trimmed by 5 bases and J by 4 bases, leaving 19 bases between them. Germline values: CDR1 SGHAT, CDR2 FQNNGV. This CDR3 contains 16 residues. The CDR3 reads CASSLLTAVGADTQYF. For the CDR3, the DNA is TGTGCCAGCAGCCTATTGACCGCGGTAGGGGCAGATACGCAGTATTTT.

V and J are TRBV19 and TRBJ1-1; 11 nucleotides line up with TRBD1. V was pared by 4 bases and J by 1 base, with 8 bases of the junction left unmatched. The germline gives CDR1 LNHDA, CDR2 SQIVND (reference sequence). The CDR3 is made up of 17 amino acids. The CDR3 region is CASSTTDRGLANTEAFF. CDR3 DNA: TGTGCCAGTAGTACAACGGACAGGGGGCTAGCGAACACTGAAGCTTTCTTT.